The 22 T cell receptor beta chains below come from one sample, sequenced in a study of blood T cells in healthy people across ages. A second PCR of roughly 6 to 12 cycles used a sample-barcoded 5' primer and a J-beta primer mix. TCRdb recomputed calls from the 5' RACE reads with MiXCR, one row per CDR3 protein. Of roughly 1,500,000 distinct CDR3 sequences in the sample, about 32% were seen once. Sequencing used blood. Source of these receptors: a woman aged 25-40 years in good health.

This sequence joins TRBV20-1 and TRBJ2-7; no firm D call. Trimming shortened V by 2 bases and J by 7 bases, and 21 bases separated the two germline ends. Germline V CDR1 and CDR2: DFQATT, SNEGSKA (reference sequence). CDR3 length: 15 amino acids. The CDR3 region has the DNA TGCAGTGCTAGAAAGTCGGGTACCGGTGTCGGAGAGCAGTACTTC. Protein product: CSARKSGTGVGEQYF.

This clonotype was observed a few times. This chain connects TRBV2 to TRBJ1-1; perhaps TRBD1 as D (5 bases). Trimming cost V 7 bases and J 2 bases, with 11 bases left between them. This CDR3 comprises 13 residues. CDR1 SNHLY and CDR2 FYNNEI come from the germline V gene. The CDR3 sequence: CASNPQGNTEAFF. The CDR3 DNA follows: TGTGCCAGCAATCCTCAGGGAAACACTGAAGCTTTCTTT.

The genes are TRBV7-3 and TRBJ2-1; 8 bases align to TRBD2. The CDR3 has 16 amino acids. After removal of 5 bases from V and 2 bases from J, the junction contained 8 bases not matched to a gene. Germline V gene lookup returns CDR1 SGHTA and CDR2 FQGTGA. In DNA, the CDR3 is TGTGCCAGCAGCCCCCAGACTAGCGCCACCTACAATGAGCAGTTCTTC. As protein: CASSPQTSATYNEQFF.

The chain couples TRBV11-2 to TRBJ2-1; D remains unclear. The CDR3 totals 14 residues. Trimming removed 2 bases from V and 8 bases from J, with 13 bases in between. Germline CDR1 is SGHAT and CDR2 is FQNNGV. CDR3 amino acids: CASSLMGGRHEQFF. The CDR3 nucleotides read TGTGCCAGCAGCTTAATGGGTGGGCGCCATGAGCAGTTCTTC.

Only a few counts were recorded for this clonotype. The V gene is TRBV6-1, the J gene TRBJ1-1, with 7 bases identical to TRBD1. CDR1 MNHNS and CDR2 SASEGT come from the germline V gene. This CDR3 has 15 amino acids. Trimming cost V 7 bases and J 0 bases; bases outside gene matches: 8. DNA for the CDR3: TGTGCCAGCACTTACACAGGGGACTTGAACACTGAAGCTTTCTTT. This sequence encodes CASTYTGDLNTEAFF.

On this clonotype: Relative to the germline gene, one junction end is altered; a read error may explain this. This chain joins TRBV5-6 and TRBJ1-1, with 10 bases lining up with TRBD1. CDR3 length equals 13 residues. Germline V gene data show CDR1 as SGHDT and CDR2 as YYEEEE. CDR3 coding DNA: TGTGCCGGCAGCGGGGACAGGGGCACTGAAGCTTTCTTT. Translated: CAGSGDRGTEAFF.

The chain joins TRBV5-6 to TRBJ1-2; D unclear. This CDR3 is 13 amino acids long. Trimming took off 1 base at V and 8 bases at J, with 12 bases between the two ends. Germline values: CDR1 SGHDT, CDR2 YYEEEE. The CDR3 is CASSLSGKRGYTF. The CDR3 DNA sequence: TGTGCCAGCAGCTTGTCCGGAAAGCGGGGCTACACCTTC. The full variable domain, completed using reference TRBV5-6 and TRBJ1-2, is DAGVTQSPTHLIKTRGQQVTLRCSPKSGHDTVSWYQQALGQGPQFIFQYYEEEERQRGNFPDRFSGHQFPNYSSELNVNALLLGDSALYLCASSLSGKRGYTFGSGTRLTVV.

This clonotype was picked up a small number of times. The chain links TRBV12-3 or TRBV12-4 to TRBJ2-1, with TRBD1 as a possible D gene (6 bases). The CDR3 has 13 amino acids. Trimming left V 6 bases short and J 6 bases short, with 12 bases between. In nucleotides, the CDR3 is TGTGCCAGCAGCGGGGCAGGGGTCAATGAGCAGTTCTTC. Translation gives CASSGAGVNEQFF.

This clonotype was seen a few times. The chain has TRBV20-1 and TRBJ2-7; D may correspond to TRBD1 or TRBD2 (6 bases each). Germline values: CDR1 DFQATT, CDR2 SNEGSKA (reference sequence). There are 12 residues in the CDR3. Here the CDR3 reads CSLGGSGSQGYF. The CDR3 bases are TGCTCCCTAGGGGGTAGCGGTAGCCAAGGGTACTTC.

Only a few counts were recorded for this clonotype. The chain links TRBV12-3 or TRBV12-4 to TRBJ2-3, with D perhaps TRBD1 (6 bases). V was pared by 4 bases and J by 2 bases, with 13 bases between. CDR3 length equals 15 residues. CDR3 protein: CASSWSRTDTDTQYF. The CDR3 DNA sequence: TGTGCCAGCAGTTGGTCACGGACAGACACAGATACGCAGTATTTT.

The chain links TRBV6-1 to TRBJ2-2; the D gene is possibly TRBD1 (7 bases). Germline V gene lookup returns CDR1 MNHNS and CDR2 SASEGT. The germline V and J ends were trimmed by 9 bases and 7 bases, with 21 bases remaining between them. CDR3 length: 15 amino acids. In DNA form, the CDR3 reads TGTGCCAGTTTTCGGAGGGCAGGGGGATTCGGGGAGCTGTTTTTT. This translates into CASFRRAGGFGELFF.

This sequence joins TRBV6-2 or TRBV6-3 and TRBJ2-1; D not certain. The germline V and J ends were trimmed by 5 bases and 10 bases, with 15 bases remaining between them. CDR3 length: 13 residues. Looked up from germline, CDR1 is MNHEY and CDR2 is SVGEGT. The CDR3 coding sequence is TGTGCCAGCAGTCCCCCTTTGGAAGGGGAGCAGTTCTTC. As protein: CASSPPLEGEQFF.

This clonotype has ten or more counts. The chain carries TRBV4-1 and TRBJ2-1, with TRBD1 matching 12 bases. The CDR3 spans 17 residues. CDR1 is MGHRA and CDR2 is YSYEKL in the germline V gene. Trimming cost V 1 base and J 7 bases; bases outside gene matches: 8. In DNA form, the CDR3 reads TGCGCCAGCAGCCAAGGACCGGGACAGGGGGCGCGAAATGAGCAGTTCTTC. The encoded protein is CASSQGPGQGARNEQFF.

This clonotype occurred a few times. The junction and the germline gene differ at one end; a read error may be behind it. The CDR3 is CASGLGGGQTQYF. CDR3 sequence (DNA): TGTGCTAGTGGCTTGGGGGGAGGGCAGACCCAGTACTTC. The V gene is TRBV12-5, the J gene TRBJ2-5; 7 nucleotides agree with TRBD2. The CDR3 contains 13 residues. Germline V CDR1 and CDR2: LGHNT, FRNRAP.

CDR3: CASSRTVMNTEAFF. The CDR3 DNA follows: TGCGCCAGCAGCAGGACAGTCATGAACACTGAAGCTTTCTTT. The chain has TRBV4-1 and TRBJ1-1; tentative D call: TRBD1 (6 bases). The CDR3 is made up of 14 amino acids. Trimming removed 5 bases at V and 0 bases at J, with 10 bases between. Germline V gene data show CDR1 as MGHRA and CDR2 as YSYEKL.

V gene TRBV30 combines with J gene TRBJ2-2; D gene uncertain. CDR1 GTSNPN and CDR2 SVGIG come from the germline V gene (reference sequence). This CDR3 region has 14 residues. V dropped 5 bases and J dropped 5 bases, with 15 bases sitting between them. CDR3 sequence: CAWGLMLSTGELFF. CDR3 coding DNA: TGTGCCTGGGGGTTGATGTTGTCGACCGGGGAGCTGTTTTTT.

On this clonotype itself: This may be a read error, as it is one base from a much larger clone. The chain combines TRBV29-1 with TRBJ2-7; weak D call: TRBD2 (6 bases). V was clipped by 0 bases and J by 3 bases, with 12 bases between them. CDR1 is SQVTM and CDR2 is ANQGSEA in the germline V gene. This CDR3 contains 14 residues. CDR3 region: CSVEEWGTRYEQYF. The CDR3 DNA reads as TGCAGCGTTGAAGAGTGGGGGACTCGCTACGAGCAGTACTTC.

This clonotype was seen more than once but under ten times. This sequence joins TRBV7-2 and TRBJ2-6; 7 bases match TRBD2. The CDR3 length is 17 residues. The V and J ends lost 2 bases and 0 bases, in that order; junction bases with no gene match: 4. The germline V gene has CDR1 SGHTA and CDR2 FQGNSA. The CDR3 sequence: CASSLLGTNSGANVLTF. The CDR3, as DNA: TGTGCCAGCAGCTTATTAGGGACTAACTCTGGGGCCAACGTCCTGACTTTC.

A word on this clonotype: This may arise from a read error, as a much more abundant clone is one base away. V and J are TRBV9 and TRBJ2-5, with 7 positions matching TRBD2. Germline values: CDR1 SGDLS, CDR2 YYNGEE. The length of the CDR3 is 15 residues. This CDR3 reads CAGSVLAGNQETQYF. The DNA for the CDR3 is TGTGCCGGCAGCGTATTAGCGGGCAACCAAGAGACCCAGTACTTC. Together with reference TRBV9 and TRBJ2-5, the CDR3 gives the full variable domain: DSGVTQTPKHLITATGQRVTLRCSPRSGDLSVYWYQQSLDQGLQFLIQYYNGEERAKGNILERFSAQQFPDLHSELNLSSLELGDSALYFCAGSVLAGNQETQYFGPGTRLLVL.

Remarks on this clonotype: One base away lies a much larger clone, so this may be a sequencing read error. This chain links TRBV4-1 with TRBJ2-7; TRBD1 agrees at 7 bases. V shed 1 base and J 0 bases; nucleotides not matched to a gene: 6. Germline CDR1 is MGHRA and CDR2 is YSYEKL. The CDR3 runs 16 residues. The CDR3 DNA sequence: TGCGCCAGCAGCCAAGTTCTGGGGACAGCCTCCTACGAGCAGTACTTC. Translating gives CASSQVLGTASYEQYF.

This chain connects TRBV19 to TRBJ2-7, with a tentative D call TRBD2 (5 bases). The CDR3 is 14 amino acids. Germline CDR1 is LNHDA and CDR2 is SQIVND (reference sequence). V was pared by 7 bases and J by 1 base, with 14 bases between. This CDR3 is CASTLDLQSYEQYF. The CDR3 DNA is TGTGCCAGTACCCTGGACTTGCAATCCTACGAGCAGTACTTC. Full variable domain (outside the CDR3, taken from reference TRBV19 and TRBJ2-7): DGGITQSPKYLFRKEGQNVTLSCEQNLNHDAMYWYRQDPGQGLRLIYYSQIVNDFQKGDIAEGYSVSREKKESFPLTVTSAQKNPTAFYLCASTLDLQSYEQYFGPGTRLTVT.

This chain joins TRBV29-1 and TRBJ1-2; D gene ambiguous. The germline V gene has CDR1 SQVTM and CDR2 ANQGSEA. This CDR3 comprises 11 residues. V gave up 8 bases and J gave up 7 bases, with 14 bases separating them. CDR3 nucleotides: TGCAGCTCCTTGGACCGGGCTGGCTACACCTTC. Protein product: CSSLDRAGYTF.